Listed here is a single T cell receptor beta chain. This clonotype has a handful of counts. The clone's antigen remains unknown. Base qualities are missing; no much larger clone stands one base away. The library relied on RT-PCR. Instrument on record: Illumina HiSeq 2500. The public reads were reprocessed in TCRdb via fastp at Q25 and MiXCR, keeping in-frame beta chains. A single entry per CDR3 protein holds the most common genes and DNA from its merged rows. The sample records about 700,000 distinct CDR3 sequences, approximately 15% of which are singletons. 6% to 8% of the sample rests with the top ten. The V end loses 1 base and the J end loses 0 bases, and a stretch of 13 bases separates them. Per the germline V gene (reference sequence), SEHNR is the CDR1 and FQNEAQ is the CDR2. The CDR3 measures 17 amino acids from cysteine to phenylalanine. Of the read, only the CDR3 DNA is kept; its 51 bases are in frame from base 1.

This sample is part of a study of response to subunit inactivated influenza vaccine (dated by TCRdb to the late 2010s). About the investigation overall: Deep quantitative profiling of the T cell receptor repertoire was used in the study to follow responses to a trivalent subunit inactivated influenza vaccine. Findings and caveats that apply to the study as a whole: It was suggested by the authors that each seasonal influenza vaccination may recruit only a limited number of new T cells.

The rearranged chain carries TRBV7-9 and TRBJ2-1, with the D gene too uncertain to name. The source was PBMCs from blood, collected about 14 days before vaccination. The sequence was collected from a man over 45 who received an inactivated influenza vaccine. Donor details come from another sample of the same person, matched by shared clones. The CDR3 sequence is CASSLGWAESSYNEQFF. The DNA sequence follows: TGTGCCAGCAGCTTAGGGTGGGCAGAAAGCTCCTACAATGAGCAGTTCTTC.